These 21 T cell receptor beta chains were all obtained from the same sample, sequenced in a study of CD8+ T cells in alopecia areata. Treatment of the sample: oral pan-JAK inhibitor, 5-10 mg twice daily. Investigators isolated RNA and reverse transcribed it into cDNA to act as the sequencing template. Here immunoSEQ multiplex PCR was the method, and the copy in TCRdb shows in-frame clones only, minus some. The sample includes fewer than 200,000 clones, less than 75% seen only once; the top ten take under 20%. This sample comprised CD4+ T cells sorted from blood, obtained between weeks 55 and 70, from a patient treated with tofacitinib. The source of these receptors is a human donor with alopecia areata.

In its sample, this clone was seen a few times. This chain joins TRBV7-2 and TRBJ2-5, with TRBD1 matching over 9 bases. J lost 2 bases, V lost 4 bases, and 2 bases had no gene match. The CDR3 has 14 residues. Germline values: CDR1 SGHTA, CDR2 FQGNSA. The CDR3 here is CASSSTGGQETQYF. CDR3 nucleotides: TGTGCCAGCAGCTCGACAGGGGGACAAGAGACCCAGTACTTC. The complete variable domain, with remaining parts taken from reference TRBV7-2 and TRBJ2-5, reads GAGVSQSPSNKVTEKGKDVELRCDPISGHTALYWYRQSLGQGLEFLIYFQGNSAPDKSGLPSDRFSAERTGGSVSTLTIQRTQQEDSAVYLCASSSTGGQETQYFGPGTRLLVL.

This clone has only a few counts. Written as DNA, the CDR3 is TGTGCCAGCAGGCGATCGGGGGGGCCGAGCACAGATACGCAGTATTTT. Translated, it gives CASRRSGGPSTDTQYF. V usage is TRBV25-1 and J usage is TRBJ2-3; 8 positions match TRBD2. The germline CDR1 and CDR2 sequences are MGHDK and SYGVNS. Germline trimming cut 6 bases from V and 0 bases from J; bases unmatched to any gene: 8. The CDR3 is 16 amino acids.

This sequence joins TRBV27 and TRBJ2-7; 9 positions match TRBD1. Germline lookup yields CDR1 MNHEY and CDR2 SMNVEV (reference sequence). V was pared by 6 bases and J by 7 bases, with 10 bases of the junction left unmatched. The CDR3 has 14 residues. CDR3 residues: CASRTTGGGSEQYF. CDR3 nucleotides: TGTGCCAGCAGAACGACAGGGGGGGGCTCGGAGCAGTACTTC.

There are a few counts of this clone. V and J are TRBV27 and TRBJ1-2, with D tentatively TRBD1 (6 bases). The CDR3 has 15 amino acids. CDR1 MNHEY and CDR2 SMNVEV come from the germline V gene (reference sequence). Trimming took 2 bases from V and 0 from J, leaving 10 bases between them. Here the CDR3 DNA reads TGTGCCAGCAGTTTAAGCAGGGGCCCTAACTATGGCTACACCTTC. Its protein product is CASSLSRGPNYGYTF.

In this sample, this clone turned up once. The V and J genes are TRBV18 and TRBJ2-7; the match to TRBD1 covers 7 bases. This CDR3 region has 13 residues. The V and J ends lost 3 bases and 6 bases, in that order; junction bases with no gene match: 5. CDR1 and CDR2 from the germline V gene are KGHSH and LQKENI. CDR3 residues: CASSPRDSGEQYF. DNA of the CDR3: TGTGCCAGCTCACCTCGGGACAGTGGCGAGCAGTACTTC.

This clone was recorded a few times. This sequence joins TRBV29-1 and TRBJ1-5; no reliable D call. V lost 7 bases and J 8 bases, leaving 15 bases between the germline ends. Per the germline V gene, CDR1 is SQVTM and CDR2 is ANQGSEA. This CDR3 region has 12 residues. CDR3 nucleotides: TGCAGCGCCCGGGCCATCAGGAAGCCCCAGCATTTT. It codes for CSARAIRKPQHF.

This chain uses TRBV7-7 with TRBJ2-1; D uncertain. Germline CDR1 reads SSHAT; CDR2 reads FNYEAQ (reference sequence). The CDR3 spans 15 residues. Trimming left V 5 bases short and J 0 bases short, with 11 bases between. The CDR3 DNA is TGTGCCAGCAGCGCAGGACGCGCCTCCTACAATGAGCAGTTCTTC. Protein sequence: CASSAGRASYNEQFF.

This clone was seen only a few times. The genes are TRBV28 and TRBJ1-1; possibly TRBD1 for D (6 bases). The V gene's germline CDR1 is MDHEN and CDR2 SYDVKM. The CDR3 runs to 12 residues. Deletions cut 7 bases from V and 5 bases from J, with 11 bases between. In DNA, the CDR3 is TGTGCCAGCAACAGGGTTAAGACTGAAGCTTTCTTT. It translates to CASNRVKTEAFF.

In this sample, this clone turned up once. The chain couples TRBV15 to TRBJ2-7, with a possible D match to TRBD1 (5 bases). Germline CDR1 is LNHNV and CDR2 is YYDKDF (reference sequence). There are 13 residues in the CDR3. V lost 9 bases and J 2 bases, leaving 14 bases between the germline ends. CDR3 in DNA: TGTGCCACGTCTGACAGCCCAGCCTACGAGCAGTACTTC. Its protein is CATSDSPAYEQYF.

The V call is TRBV15, the J call TRBJ2-2; TRBD1 aligns across 10 bases. V gave up 6 bases and J gave up 5 bases; unmatched junction bases: 6. The CDR3 totals 15 residues. Germline V gives CDR1 LNHNV, CDR2 YYDKDF (reference sequence). The CDR3 reads CATRLDRGRTGELFF. The CDR3 DNA reads as TGTGCCACCAGACTGGACAGGGGGAGAACCGGGGAGCTGTTTTTT.

The chain carries TRBV4-1 and TRBJ2-4; D is undetermined. Germline CDR1 reads MGHRA; CDR2 reads YSYEKL. CDR3 size: 16 residues. Between the trimmed V and J ends, which lost 1 base and 0 bases, there was a span of 10 bases. For the CDR3, the DNA is TGCGCCAGCAGCCAAGTTTCAGCCAGAGCCAAAAACATTCAGTACTTC. It codes for CASSQVSARAKNIQYF.

The J gene is TRBJ1-5, the V gene TRBV30; TRBD1 matches 7 bases. Germline CDR1 is GTSNPN and CDR2 is SVGIG (reference sequence). CDR3 size: 16 residues. V was clipped by 2 bases and J by 1 base; unmatched bases: 8. CDR3 in DNA: TGTGCCTGGAGTCTTACAGGGGAGAGGAGCAATCAGCCCCAGCATTTT. Protein sequence: CAWSLTGERSNQPQHF.

This chain links TRBV7-6 with TRBJ2-3; D not resolved. V shed 5 bases and J shed 4 bases, with 7 bases lying between them. Germline CDR1 reads SGHVS; CDR2 reads FNYEAQ. CDR3 length: 12 residues. CDR3 nucleotides: TGTGCCAGCAGCCTAGAGTCAGATACGCAGTATTTT. This encodes CASSLESDTQYF.

The chain joins TRBV7-2 to TRBJ2-3, with TRBD2 as a possible D gene (6 bases). CDR3 length: 12 amino acids. Germline lookup yields CDR1 SGHTA and CDR2 FQGNSA. Trimming removed 8 bases at V and 6 bases at J, with 12 bases between. DNA for the CDR3: TGTGCCAGCGGGGGGAACATGGATACGCAGTATTTT. Its translation is CASGGNMDTQYF.

The rearrangement uses TRBV7-9 and TRBJ1-6; the D gene is possibly TRBD1 (5 bases). Deletions cut 5 bases from V and 4 bases from J, with 9 bases between. Per germline, CDR1 SEHNR and CDR2 FQNEAQ (reference sequence). This CDR3 contains 14 residues. This CDR3 reads CASSQGPYNSPLHF. The DNA for the CDR3 is TGTGCCAGCAGCCAGGGCCCTTATAATTCACCCCTCCACTTT.

This clone was counted a few times. The chain has TRBV5-1 and TRBJ2-1; D is undetermined. The CDR3 extends over 15 amino acids. Per the germline V gene, CDR1 is SGHRS and CDR2 is YFSETQ. The V end was cut by 0 bases, the J end by 2 bases, with 9 bases between. CDR3 sequence (DNA): TGCGCCAGCAGCTTGGTGTTAAGCCCCTACAATGAGCAGTTCTTC. Translation: CASSLVLSPYNEQFF. Full variable domain (rest looked up from reference TRBV5-1 and TRBJ2-1): KAGVTQTPRYLIKTRGQQVTLSCSPISGHRSVSWYQQTPGQGLQFLFEYFSETQRNKGNFPGRFSGRQFSNSRSEMNVSTLELGDSALYLCASSLVLSPYNEQFFGPGTRLTVL.

The chain links TRBV6-5 to TRBJ2-2; D remains ambiguous. Germline lookup yields CDR1 MNHEY and CDR2 SVGAGI. This CDR3 spans 15 amino acids. Trimming shortened V by 1 base and J by 2 bases, and 8 bases separated the two germline ends. CDR3 DNA sequence: TGTGCCAGCAGTTACTGGGCGGTCAACACCGGGGAGCTGTTTTTT. Translated, it gives CASSYWAVNTGELFF.

The chain combines TRBV6-5 with TRBJ2-3, with 7 positions matching TRBD2. Losses at the gene ends were 4 bases for V and 0 bases for J; bases not matched to a gene: 1. Germline V lookup: CDR1 MNHEY, CDR2 SVGAGI. The CDR3 has 14 amino acids. CDR3 amino acids: CASSSGLSTDTQYF. Here the CDR3 DNA reads TGTGCCAGCAGTTCGGGACTAAGCACAGATACGCAGTATTTT.

The chain employs TRBV29-1 and TRBJ1-1, with TRBD1 identical over 7 bases. Germline V gene data show CDR1 as SQVTM and CDR2 as ANQGSEA. This CDR3 comprises 15 residues. Trimming cost V 6 bases and J 1 base; bases outside gene matches: 11. The CDR3 DNA is TGCAGCGTGACCGGCGGGGAGGGGGCGAACACTGAAGCTTTCTTT. As protein: CSVTGGEGANTEAFF.

The V gene is TRBV7-2, the J gene TRBJ1-5, with a weak D call TRBD1 (5 bases). Trimming removed 1 base from V and 6 bases from J, with 7 bases in between. This CDR3 comprises 13 residues. From germline, CDR1 is SGHTA and CDR2 FQGNSA. This CDR3 reads CASSLDGGQPQHF. CDR3 nucleotides: TGTGCCAGCAGCTTAGACGGGGGTCAGCCCCAGCATTTT.

This chain connects TRBV5-4 to TRBJ1-2; 7 bases align to TRBD1. The germline V gene has CDR1 SGHNT and CDR2 YYREEE (reference sequence). There are 12 residues in the CDR3. V gave up 6 bases and J gave up 8 bases; unmatched junction bases: 7. The CDR3 is CASTTRGGGYTF. The DNA of the CDR3 is TGTGCCAGCACCACAAGAGGGGGCGGCTACACCTTC.